These 8 T cell receptor beta chains originate from one sample sequenced in a study of siplizumab effects on memory and regulatory T cells. Measured with immunoSEQ multiplex PCR; TCRdb has only the in-frame clones, and not every one. The data show approximately 94,000 clones, 93% seen once. Material for sequencing was CD8+ T cells sorted from blood. The receptors come from a human donor in good health.

The gene calls are TRBV6-5 and TRBJ1-6; 7 bases line up with TRBD1. The length of the CDR3 is 15 residues. With 1 base clipped from V and 6 bases from J, the junction kept 3 bases outside the gene matches. In germline, CDR1 is MNHEY, CDR2 SVGAGI. CDR3 sequence (DNA): TGTGCCAGCAGTTACTACGCAGGGGGTAATTCACCCCTCCACTTT. Amino acids: CASSYYAGGNSPLHF.

The rearrangement joins TRBV2 to TRBJ2-2; TRBD1 matches 10 bases. J was trimmed by 4 bases and V by 5 bases; bases with no gene match: 7. There are 16 residues in the CDR3. Germline CDR1 SNHLY, CDR2 FYNNEI. The chain's CDR3 is CASSFDRGRGTGELFF. The DNA of the CDR3 is TGTGCCAGCAGTTTCGACAGGGGGCGAGGCACCGGGGAGCTGTTTTTT.

CDR3 DNA: TGTGCCAGCAGCTTAGGGACCTACTATGGCTACACCTTC. Encoded protein: CASSLGTYYGYTF. This rearrangement joins TRBV7-9 to TRBJ1-2; D gene unclear. The CDR3 loop spans 13 amino acids. Germline values: CDR1 SEHNR, CDR2 FQNEAQ (reference sequence). Trimming left V 1 base short and J 3 bases short, with 6 bases between.

The chain uses TRBV6-5 and TRBJ1-1; D is ambiguous. Per germline, CDR1 MNHEY and CDR2 SVGAGI. CDR3 size: 13 residues. Between the trimmed V and J ends, which lost 8 bases and 2 bases, there was a span of 12 bases. The CDR3 here is CASFPEKNTEAFF. In nucleotides, the CDR3 is TGTGCCAGCTTCCCCGAAAAAAACACTGAAGCTTTCTTT.

The J gene is TRBJ1-1, the V gene TRBV27; possible D gene TRBD1, 5 bases. Per the germline V gene, CDR1 is MNHEY and CDR2 is SMNVEV (reference sequence). The CDR3 is 15 residues long. V lost 0 bases to trimming and J lost 3 bases, with 11 bases between them. CDR3 sequence reads: CASSLSGWGHTEAFF. DNA of the CDR3: TGTGCCAGCAGTTTATCGGGGTGGGGACACACTGAAGCTTTCTTT.

The V call is TRBV10-3, the J call TRBJ1-4; D is perhaps TRBD1 (5 bases). The V gene's germline CDR1 is ENHRY and CDR2 SYGVKD. The CDR3 consists of 12 residues. Trimming removed 8 bases at V and 5 bases at J, with 9 bases between. The DNA of the CDR3 is TGTGCCATCGGGGGACTGAATGAAAAACTGTTTTTT. Translation gives CAIGGLNEKLFF.

The gene calls are TRBV7-9 and TRBJ2-7; 8 bases line up with TRBD2. J gave up 6 bases and V 3 bases, and 7 bases lay outside the gene matches. The CDR3 contains 14 residues. CDR1 and CDR2 from the germline V gene are SEHNR and FQNEAQ (reference sequence). CDR3 DNA sequence: TGTGCCAGCAGCTTGACAGCGGGAGCGCTCGAGCAGTACTTC. Protein sequence: CASSLTAGALEQYF.

V and J are TRBV9 and TRBJ2-1; TRBD2 matches 7 bases. The CDR3 has 12 amino acids. The J segment lost 8 bases and the V segment lost 3 bases, leaving 2 bases of the junction unmatched. Germline V gene sequence: CDR1 SGDLS, CDR2 YYNGEE. This CDR3 reads CASSGLADEQFF. The CDR3 nucleotides read TGTGCCAGCAGCGGACTAGCTGATGAGCAGTTCTTC.